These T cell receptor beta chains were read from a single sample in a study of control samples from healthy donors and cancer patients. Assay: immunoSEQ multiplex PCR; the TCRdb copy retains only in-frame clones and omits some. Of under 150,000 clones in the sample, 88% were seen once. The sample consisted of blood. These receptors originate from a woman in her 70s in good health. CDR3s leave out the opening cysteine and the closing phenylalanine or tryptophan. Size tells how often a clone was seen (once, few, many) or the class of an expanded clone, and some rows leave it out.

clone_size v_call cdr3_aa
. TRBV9 ASSRGPQETQY
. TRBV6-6 ASSIRDSLNYGYT
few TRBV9 ASSVGAGEHYGYT
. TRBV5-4 ASSLARTGGYNSPLH
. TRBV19 AIGDVGNSGNTIY
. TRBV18 ASSHRQGTEAF
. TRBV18 ASSPLWEGTEAF
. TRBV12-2 ASRLAGGGTGELF
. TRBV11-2 ASSLTRSHEQF
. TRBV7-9 ASNRQDGYEQY
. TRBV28 ASSRTLRNTEAF
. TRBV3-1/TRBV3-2 ASSQSVATYEQY
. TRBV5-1 ASSLNTGANEKLF
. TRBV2 ASIMTGATNSPLH
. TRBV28 ASSSTGEYGGQY
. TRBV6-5 ATSITSGAYNEQF
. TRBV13 ASSPSPAIDTQY
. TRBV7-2 ASSKNTQGFGNEQF
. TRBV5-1 ASGGQGYYGYT
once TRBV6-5 ASSLLAGPYNEQF
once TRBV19 ASSMDGFYGYT
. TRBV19 ASSLQGAVFGNTIY
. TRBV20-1 SASGGPNEKLF
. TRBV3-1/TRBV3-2 ASTPGTFGNTIY
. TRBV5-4 AISIRGLYGYT
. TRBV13 ASGQMNTEAF
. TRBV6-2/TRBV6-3 ASSNLGTGPNTEAF
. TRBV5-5 ASSSTGSGTDTQY
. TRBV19 ASSPEGDSPLH
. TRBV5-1 ASSPPGAGRGDTEAF
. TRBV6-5 ASRGAGEVNYGYT
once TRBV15 ATSRDREETQY
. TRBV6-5 ASSYRGSSAGELF
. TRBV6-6 ASSLAGDTEAF
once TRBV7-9 ASSSYAEYGYT
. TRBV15 ATSRGTGQGRNEQF
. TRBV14 ASSDSGNYGYT
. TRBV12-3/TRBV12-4 ASSQELGIT
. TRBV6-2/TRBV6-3 ASSLYEGPPHEQY
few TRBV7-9 ASSLGTGPRRDQPQH
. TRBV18 ASSPVGDTEAF
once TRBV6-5 ASAQGAGNTIY
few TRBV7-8 ASRQSLVGRVSNEQF
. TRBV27 ASSQSTGRGPITDTQY
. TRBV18 ASSPGFGVTTESEKLF
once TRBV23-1 ASSPRIHSNQPQH
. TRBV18 ASSPSRGGGLLVTDTQY
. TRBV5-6 ASSWGQGRETQY
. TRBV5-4 ASSLTPGLASRETQY
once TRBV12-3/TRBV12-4 ASSRGLQREQY
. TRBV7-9 ASSLEGTLMNTEAF
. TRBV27 ASRDSSYNEQF
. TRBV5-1 ASSLDSTGASYT
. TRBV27 ASSLSINSFYGYT
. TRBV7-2 ASSPSGTSTDTQY